This T cell receptor beta chain emerged from a study of blood T cell repertoires in COVID-19 (dated by TCRdb to 2020 to 2022). With regard to the full study: Samples covering the acute and convalescent phases of COVID-19 were provided by collaborators in the United States, Italy and Spain. Samples were obtained from the ongoing ImmuneRACE study (first 160 participants) and from over 1,000 subjects provided by 6 global collaborators. A de-identified subject ID, COVID-19 status, age in years and sex were almost always included in the sample metadata. The material from the prospective study consisted of cDNA or gDNA derived from T cells, B-cell-depleted T cells, or PBMCs. The repertoires were made available in a free public database intended to serve as a resource for research on the immune response to SARS-CoV-2. Where HLA class I and class II types were available, the types were taken from metadata supplied by the sample provider, not from assay-based typing. Deeply sampled blood TCRbeta repertoires from subjects exposed to, actively infected with, or recovered from COVID-19 were included in the dataset.

With regard to this clone: Its specific antigen is unknown. Qualities for individual bases were not recorded, and no much larger clone is one base off.

The immunoSEQ Assay, a bias-controlled multiplex PCR, was used to amplify TCRbeta CDR3 regions from genomic DNA. The paper's data handling went like this. Nucleated cell counts per sample were estimated from amplification of reference gene primers within the assay. Sequence reads were collapsed and filtered to measure the absolute abundance of every unique TCRbeta CDR3 rearrangement. For each sample, productive Simpson clonality was calculated as the square root of Simpson's diversity index across productive rearrangements. TCRdb limited this immuneACCESS table to in-frame rearrangements with V and J called. A share of clones is missing; checked studies link under half to unresolved V genes, and the rest is unexplained. The V and J calls and clone size are taken from that table; D and trimming were inferred from the DNA. This sample gives 250,000 to 350,000 clones in total; 80% to 85% of them show up just once. Approximately 14% of the sample goes to the ten largest clones.

Overall study outcomes, separate from this receptor: The quantity of clinical and demographic metadata differed by source and by participant and was supplied without curation.

At one collaborating source in Seattle, patients were enrolled during active infection and were followed longitudinally through the course of disease. The collaborating institutions used their own protocols to collect whole blood in K2EDTA tubes. Collaborator samples were shipped for TCRbeta analysis as frozen whole blood, isolated PBMCs, or DNA extracted from either sample type. V was cut back by 5 bases and J by 6 bases, leaving a gap of 13 bases between them. CDR1 is given as SEHNR and CDR2 as FQNEAQ, both from the germline V gene (reference sequence). Including cysteine and phenylalanine, the CDR3 has 14 amino acids. Just the 42-base CDR3 DNA is kept, in frame starting at base 1.

Rearrangement joined TRBV7-9 to TRBJ2-2; TRBD2 is a possible D gene, resting on 5 matching bases. The clonotype was recovered from a person aged 65-85 years with COVID-19, enrolled during active disease. The sample consisted of peripheral blood. The DNA sequence follows: TGTGCCAGCAGCCACCCACTAGTCGCCGGGGAGCTGTTTTTT. Translated, it reads CASSHPLVAGELFF.